The 14 T cell receptor beta chains below were found in one sample sequenced in a study of human T cells and chemical hapten exposure. Time point defined: patch test 1, 2 weeks after DPC sensitization. Treatment noted: therapeutic diphenylcyclopropenone sensitization with weekly scalp DPC. Each CDR3 protein is one row after TCRdb ran MiXCR on the RACE reads. The sample contains 70,000 to 80,000 distinct CDR3 sequences, 25% to 40% of which appear only once. Specimen: whole blood, collected in connection with sensitization to the hapten diphenylcyclopropenone (DPC). The receptors were gathered from a man aged 35-49 years with alopecia areata. Some clones in this sample may be carry-over from other donors' samples.

This clonotype was counted between two and nine times. V gene TRBV5-5 combines with J gene TRBJ1-1, with D uncertain. This CDR3 contains 12 residues. Germline CDR1 reads SGHKS; CDR2 reads YYEKEE (reference sequence). V lost 2 bases and J 3 bases, leaving 5 bases between the germline ends. CDR3 amino acids: CASSFGDTEAFF. Written as DNA, the CDR3 is TGTGCCAGCAGCTTTGGGGACACTGAAGCTTTCTTT.

This clonotype was recorded a few times. V usage is TRBV20-1 and J usage is TRBJ2-3, with 8 bases aligning to TRBD2. The CDR3 has 12 residues. J was trimmed by 4 bases and V by 6 bases; bases with no gene match: 3. Germline V gene lookup returns CDR1 DFQATT and CDR2 SNEGSKA (reference sequence). The CDR3 DNA is TGCAGTGCAAAGACTAGCGCAGATACGCAGTATTTT. Translated, it gives CSAKTSADTQYF.

This chain links TRBV6-6 with TRBJ2-1; 14 positions agree with TRBD2. This CDR3 contains 17 residues. Germline V gene lookup returns CDR1 MNHNY and CDR2 SVGAGI (reference sequence). The V gene end was trimmed by 0 bases and the J gene end by 8 bases; junction bases not matched to a gene: 6. CDR3 loop: CASSYSTSGRAGHEQFF. CDR3 sequence (DNA): TGTGCCAGCAGTTACTCGACTAGCGGGAGGGCCGGGCATGAGCAGTTCTTC.

This clonotype was seen a few times. V and J are TRBV6-5 and TRBJ1-1, with D unresolved. Trimming stripped 2 bases from V and 2 bases from J, with 24 bases between. The CDR3 spans 19 residues. The germline V gene has CDR1 MNHEY and CDR2 SVGAGI. The DNA for the CDR3 is TGTGCCAGCAGTTACCGCCCCCCATTGCAGGCTCAGACTAACACTGAAGCTTTCTTT. This gives the protein CASSYRPPLQAQTNTEAFF.

The J gene is TRBJ2-7, the V gene TRBV28; 11 bases line up with TRBD2. The V and J ends lost 9 bases and 4 bases, in that order; junction bases with no gene match: 8. The CDR3 totals 14 residues. Germline-derived CDR1 and CDR2 are MDHEN and SYDVKM. The CDR3 reads CASLTSGGGYEQYF. The CDR3 DNA reads as TGTGCCAGTCTTACTAGCGGGGGCGGATACGAGCAGTACTTC. Together with reference TRBV28 and TRBJ2-7, the CDR3 gives the full variable domain: DVKVTQSSRYLVKRTGEKVFLECVQDMDHENMFWYRQDPGLGLRLIYFSYDVKMKEKGDIPEGYSVSREKKERFSLILESASTNQTSMYLCASLTSGGGYEQYFGPGTRLTVT.

The V and J genes are TRBV14 and TRBJ2-5; no clear D. The germline gives CDR1 SGHDN, CDR2 FVKESK. V was shortened by 4 bases and J by 5 bases, with 14 bases between the two germline ends. The CDR3 is 14 amino acids. DNA for the CDR3: TGTGCCAGCAGCCTACACGTGGCCCCGGAGACCCAGTACTTC. Protein: CASSLHVAPETQYF.

V usage is TRBV19 and J usage is TRBJ2-1; D is perhaps TRBD1 or TRBD2 (5 bases each). The CDR3 totals 15 residues. Trimming removed 1 base at V and 5 bases at J, with 12 bases between. Germline CDR1 LNHDA, CDR2 SQIVND (reference sequence). The CDR3 loop reads CASSIAGRRNNEQFF. In DNA, the CDR3 is TGTGCCAGTAGTATAGCGGGGCGAAGAAACAATGAGCAGTTCTTC.

The rearrangement links TRBV6-6 to TRBJ2-4, with D possibly being TRBD1 (7 bases). The V end was cut by 6 bases, the J end by 5 bases, with 17 bases between. CDR3 length: 15 amino acids. The germline CDR1 and CDR2 sequences are MNHNY and SVGAGI (reference sequence). The CDR3, as DNA: TGTGCCAGCAGCCACGGAGGGGACAGACAAAACATTCAGTACTTC. It yields the protein CASSHGGDRQNIQYF.

V usage is TRBV12-3 or TRBV12-4 and J usage is TRBJ2-1, with 11 positions matching TRBD2. This CDR3 has 16 amino acids. After removal of 6 bases from V and 6 bases from J, the junction contained 10 bases not matched to a gene. CDR3 protein: CASSPLLAGGGNEQFF. The CDR3 region has the DNA TGTGCCAGCAGCCCCCTCCTAGCGGGAGGAGGCAATGAGCAGTTCTTC.

This clonotype was picked up a small number of times. The chain joins TRBV5-1 to TRBJ1-1, with D perhaps TRBD1 (6 bases). Looked up from germline, CDR1 is SGHRS and CDR2 is YFSETQ. This CDR3 spans 17 amino acids. V shed 2 bases and J shed 0 bases, with 17 bases lying between them. CDR3: CASSLATGNLMNTEAFF. CDR3 DNA sequence: TGCGCCAGCAGCTTAGCTACAGGGAACCTCATGAACACTGAAGCTTTCTTT.

The chain joins TRBV2 to TRBJ2-4, with a weak D call TRBD2 (5 bases). The CDR3 extends over 14 amino acids. Trimming removed 0 bases from V and 9 bases from J, with 12 bases in between. The germline V gene encodes CDR1 SNHLY and CDR2 FYNNEI. CDR3 nucleotide sequence: TGTGCCAGCAGTGAAGCTGGCTCTGAGGGCATTCAGTACTTC. This gives the protein CASSEAGSEGIQYF.

The V and J genes are TRBV27 and TRBJ2-1; D call uncertain. The germline V gene has CDR1 MNHEY and CDR2 SMNVEV (reference sequence). Trimming stripped 4 bases from V and 4 bases from J, with 17 bases between. The CDR3 is 16 amino acids. CDR3 amino acids: CASSSVSLLIYNEQFF. DNA for the CDR3: TGTGCCAGCAGTTCCGTCTCTCTCCTGATTTACAATGAGCAGTTCTTC.

The CDR3 DNA follows: TGTGCCAGCAGTGCCCCGACAGGGGGCGCCTGGGTTTTCCAGCCCCAGCATTTT. Protein: CASSAPTGGAWVFQPQHF. This sequence joins TRBV2 and TRBJ1-5; 10 bases agree with TRBD1. Germline V gene sequence: CDR1 SNHLY, CDR2 FYNNEI. The CDR3 runs to 18 residues. V was clipped by 4 bases and J by 7 bases; unmatched bases: 16.

The V and J genes are TRBV5-1 and TRBJ2-1; perhaps D is TRBD1 or TRBD2 (5 bases each). Germline V lookup: CDR1 SGHRS, CDR2 YFSETQ. The V and J ends lost 0 bases and 9 bases respectively, with 13 bases between them. The CDR3 has 14 amino acids. The chain's CDR3 is CASSLVSTGGEQFF. The CDR3 DNA follows: TGCGCCAGCAGCTTGGTTAGTACTGGGGGTGAGCAGTTCTTC.